This T cell receptor beta chain was found in a study of blood T cells in healthy people across ages. This clonotype was counted a few times. CDR3 length: 15 amino acids. The germline CDR1 and CDR2 sequences are SQVTM and ANQGSEA. V was pared by 6 bases and J by 6 bases, with 18 bases between. Combining a sample-barcoded 5' primer with a J-beta primer mix, a second PCR ran for roughly 7 to 11 cycles. CDR3-containing paired-end reads numbering at least 3 million came from each sample. TCRdb independently ran MiXCR on the 5' RACE reads; one entry per CDR3 protein. Among 700,000 to 950,000 distinct CDR3 sequences listed, 58% were seen once. Healthy Caucasians from Russia aged 6 to 90 served as donors. The authors drew about 9.9 milliliters of peripheral blood from each donor. A minimum of 6 million PBMCs was isolated per sample.

V gene TRBV29-1 combines with J gene TRBJ2-6, with a possible D match to TRBD1 (6 bases). This clonotype was sampled from a young man in good health. Sample: blood. Here the CDR3 DNA reads TGCAGCGTGCAACAGGGCCCCAGGGAGGCCAACGTCCTGACTTTC. Encoded protein: CSVQQGPREANVLTF.